This paragraph reports one TCR beta chain. This clone was picked up many times. The specificity of this receptor is unknown. Per-nucleotide qualities are absent, and no much larger clonotype sits a single base away. Before undergoing thyroid surgery, none of the patients had been given any kind of treatment. The study retrospectively analysed patient clinical samples collected from about 2012 to 2018 using T-cell receptor beta sequencing. The CDR3 runs 15 residues from the cysteine to the phenylalanine. Left in the record is the CDR3 DNA by itself, 45 bases read in frame from the first base. Via the germline V gene, CDR1 is SGHTS and CDR2 YDEGEE. The V end gives up 4 bases and the J end 2 bases, leaving 7 bases in the junction not matched to a gene. The library came from PCR. This sample was sequenced with an Illumina HiSeq 4000. The TCR beta-chain CDR3 region of each patient was profiled by high-throughput sequencing. Processing in the source paper ran as follows. A classifier to discriminate distant-metastatic papillary thyroid cancer patients was built from CDR3 differences across clinicopathological groups. The Shannon index was used to measure repertoire diversity, and the Morisita-Horn index was used to measure how similar tumor and blood repertoires were. TCRdb trimmed the raw reads at Q25, called clones with MiXCR and kept productive beta chains. The V and J calls were determined by TCRdb, not by the authors. The sample table lists about 40,000 clones, over 10% of them with a count of one. Under 30% of the sample lies in the top ten.

The data stem from a study of metastatic and nonmetastatic thyroid tumors (dated by TCRdb to the early 2020s). General notes on the study: The researchers compared repertoires between peripheral blood samples and tumor or nodule tissue samples from patients with malignant or benign thyroid disease.

The research as a whole found: TCR beta diversity was reported as significantly higher in malignant tumors than in benign nodules, in both blood and tumor samples.

Rearrangement joined TRBV5-8 to TRBJ2-7, and TRBD2 aligns with 9 junction nucleotides. The sample was blood. The clonotype comes from a female donor with papillary thyroid cancer or a benign thyroid nodule (not recorded which). Some clones in this sample may be carry-over from other donors' samples. The bases are TGTGCCAGCAGCAAGGCTAGCGGGACGCCCTACGAGCAGTACTTC. Its protein is CASSKASGTPYEQYF.